Below are 25 T cell receptor beta chains sequenced from a single sample in a study of PD-1 blockade in classical Hodgkin lymphoma. Described time point: newly diagnosed, previously untreated cHL patient sample. Magnetic negative selection was used to purify CD4+ T cells from PBMCs that had been thawed. Generated by immunoSEQ multiplex PCR, the TCRdb table keeps only in-frame clones and is missing some. Seen here are 20,000 to 25,000 clones, roughly 90% observed once, and the top ten hold around 0.41%. The sequenced sample was CD4+ T cells from blood. Receptors originate from a human donor with classical Hodgkin lymphoma.

V gene TRBV18 combines with J gene TRBJ2-2, with 8 bases fitting TRBD1. The germline V gene has CDR1 KGHSH and CDR2 LQKENI. Trimming removed 4 bases from V and 4 bases from J; junction bases left unmatched: 8. This CDR3 spans 16 amino acids. CDR3 amino acids: CASSLLGTGGTGELFF. The CDR3 region has the DNA TGTGCCAGCTCACTCCTCGGCACAGGGGGCACCGGGGAGCTGTTTTTT.

The genes are TRBV2 and TRBJ2-1; TRBD2 matches at 10 bases. The V gene end was trimmed by 7 bases and the J gene end by 9 bases; junction bases not matched to a gene: 6. The CDR3 is made up of 13 amino acids. In germline, CDR1 is SNHLY, CDR2 FYNNEI. CDR3 DNA: TGTGCCAGCACTCTAGCGGGAGTATCTGAGCAGTTCTTC. Encoded protein: CASTLAGVSEQFF.

The chain has TRBV18 and TRBJ2-7; D is ambiguous. The CDR3 totals 11 residues. Germline V gene sequence: CDR1 KGHSH, CDR2 LQKENI. Trimming removed 6 bases at V and 1 base at J, with 4 bases between. CDR3 protein: CASSLSYEQYF. Here the CDR3 DNA reads TGTGCCAGCTCCCTGTCCTACGAGCAGTACTTC.

This chain uses TRBV18 with TRBJ2-3; D remains ambiguous. CDR3 length: 14 residues. The V and J ends lost 6 bases and 0 bases respectively, with 10 bases between them. CDR1 and CDR2 from the germline V gene are KGHSH and LQKENI. The CDR3 is CASSPTRSTDTQYF. The CDR3 DNA follows: TGTGCCAGCTCCCCAACCAGAAGCACAGATACGCAGTATTTT.

This chain links TRBV5-1 with TRBJ2-5, with D perhaps being TRBD1 or TRBD2 (5 bases each). Trimming took off 2 bases at V and 2 bases at J, with 13 bases between the two ends. Germline lookup yields CDR1 SGHRS and CDR2 YFSETQ. The CDR3 totals 15 residues. The CDR3 region is CASSFSPGGQETQYF. The CDR3 region has the DNA TGCGCCAGCAGCTTTTCCCCTGGGGGTCAAGAGACCCAGTACTTC.

The sample holds one count of this clone. The chain employs TRBV2 and TRBJ2-2; 9 bases map to TRBD1. CDR3 length equals 14 residues. The V gene end was trimmed by 6 bases and the J gene end by 4 bases; junction bases not matched to a gene: 3. The V gene's germline CDR1 is SNHLY and CDR2 FYNNEI. CDR3 protein: CASSRTGATGELFF. For the CDR3, the DNA is TGTGCCAGCAGCCGGACAGGGGCCACCGGGGAGCTGTTTTTT.

The J gene is TRBJ1-1, the V gene TRBV27; 8 bases match TRBD1. Germline V gives CDR1 MNHEY, CDR2 SMNVEV (reference sequence). With V trimmed by 4 bases and J by 1 base, 5 bases remained unmatched. This CDR3 region has 15 residues. In nucleotides, the CDR3 is TGTGCCAGCAGTTCCGGACAGGGAGGGAACACTGAAGCTTTCTTT. It is translated as CASSSGQGGNTEAFF.

The chain recombines TRBV7-9 with TRBJ2-7, with D perhaps TRBD2 (7 bases). V dropped 3 bases and J dropped 2 bases, with 11 bases sitting between them. The CDR3 sequence is 14 residues long. Germline assignment: CDR1 SEHNR and CDR2 FQNEAQ (reference sequence). DNA of the CDR3: TGTGCCAGCAGCTTTCGGGGGGCCGCCTACGAGCAGTACTTC. Its protein is CASSFRGAAYEQYF.

The chain recombines TRBV5-1 with TRBJ1-1; D is unclear. CDR1 SGHRS and CDR2 YFSETQ come from the germline V gene. Deletions cut 6 bases from V and 0 bases from J, with 18 bases between. The CDR3 totals 16 residues. The CDR3 sequence is CASNPAGKLMNTEAFF. The CDR3 coding sequence is TGCGCCAGCAACCCGGCGGGCAAACTTATGAACACTGAAGCTTTCTTT.

The V and J genes are TRBV6-1 and TRBJ1-1; D perhaps matches TRBD1 (5 bases). V lost 7 bases and J lost 6, with 12 bases in between. CDR1 and CDR2 from the germline V gene are MNHNS and SASEGT. This CDR3 is built from 12 residues. CDR3 DNA: TGTGCCAGCACGGGGGGGGGACCTGAAGCTTTCTTT. Its protein is CASTGGGPEAFF.

This chain uses TRBV11-2 with TRBJ1-4; 7 bases are a match to TRBD1. The V gene's germline CDR1 is SGHAT and CDR2 FQNNGV. The CDR3 sequence is 15 residues long. V shed 5 bases and J 5 bases; nucleotides not matched to a gene: 8. CDR3 in DNA: TGTGCCAGCAGCCCAAGACAGGGTCCGAATGAAAAACTGTTTTTT. It codes for CASSPRQGPNEKLFF.

The gene calls are TRBV28 and TRBJ2-5; 10 bases align to TRBD1. Germline V CDR1 and CDR2: MDHEN, SYDVKM. The CDR3 has 15 amino acids. With 9 bases clipped from V and 2 bases from J, the junction kept 9 bases outside the gene matches. This CDR3 reads CASELGQGKQETQYF. CDR3 sequence (DNA): TGTGCCAGTGAGTTGGGACAGGGGAAGCAAGAGACCCAGTACTTC.

This chain joins TRBV11-2 and TRBJ1-2; D not certain. The CDR3 is made up of 12 amino acids. Trimming stripped 1 base from V and 7 bases from J, with 7 bases between. The germline V gene has CDR1 SGHAT and CDR2 FQNNGV. The CDR3 is CASSLGSSGYTF. In DNA, the CDR3 is TGTGCCAGCAGCTTAGGATCTTCTGGCTACACCTTC.

The chain links TRBV7-2 to TRBJ2-7; D call uncertain. V was shortened by 5 bases and J by 0 bases, with 5 bases between the two germline ends. This CDR3 region has 12 residues. The V gene's germline CDR1 is SGHTA and CDR2 FQGNSA. CDR3 coding DNA: TGTGCCAGCAGCCAAAGCTCCTACGAGCAGTACTTC. Its protein product is CASSQSSYEQYF. The full variable domain, in which reference TRBV7-2 and TRBJ2-7 provide the parts outside the CDR3, is GAGVSQSPSNKVTEKGKDVELRCDPISGHTALYWYRQSLGQGLEFLIYFQGNSAPDKSGLPSDRFSAERTGGSVSTLTIQRTQQEDSAVYLCASSQSSYEQYFGPGTRLTVT.

The gene calls are TRBV10-3 and TRBJ2-3, with D possibly called TRBD1 or TRBD2 (7 bases each). Germline V gives CDR1 ENHRY, CDR2 SYGVKD. This CDR3 contains 16 residues. Trimming left V 6 bases short and J 2 bases short, with 18 bases between. This CDR3 reads CAISQGGRGNTDTQYF. Here the CDR3 DNA reads TGTGCCATCAGCCAGGGGGGGCGGGGGAACACAGATACGCAGTATTTT.

This chain connects TRBV2 to TRBJ2-7; tentatively, D is TRBD2 (5 bases). The CDR3 is made up of 12 amino acids. Germline V gives CDR1 SNHLY, CDR2 FYNNEI. Trimming pared 6 bases from V and 7 bases from J, leaving 13 bases between. CDR3 DNA sequence: TGTGCCAGCAGCCGCGGACTGCCTGAGCAGTACTTC. This sequence encodes CASSRGLPEQYF. The full variable domain, its missing parts supplied by reference TRBV2 and TRBJ2-7, is EPEVTQTPSHQVTQMGQEVILRCVPISNHLYFYWYRQILGQKVEFLVSFYNNEISEKSEIFDDQFSVERPDGSNFTLKIRSTKLEDSAMYFCASSRGLPEQYFGPGTRLTVT.

This clone has just one count. The V and J genes are TRBV5-1 and TRBJ2-6; weak D call: TRBD1 (7 bases). CDR1 and CDR2 from the germline V gene are SGHRS and YFSETQ. The V end was cut by 7 bases, the J end by 0 bases, with 14 bases between. The CDR3 spans 16 residues. CDR3 in amino acids: CASRRDSSSGANVLTF. CDR3 in DNA: TGCGCCAGCCGGAGGGACAGCAGCTCTGGGGCCAACGTCCTGACTTTC. Together with reference TRBV5-1 and TRBJ2-6, the CDR3 gives the full variable domain: KAGVTQTPRYLIKTRGQQVTLSCSPISGHRSVSWYQQTPGQGLQFLFEYFSETQRNKGNFPGRFSGRQFSNSRSEMNVSTLELGDSALYLCASRRDSSSGANVLTFGAGSRLTVL.

The chain has TRBV5-6 and TRBJ1-1; D not certain. The CDR3 sequence is 11 residues long. Trimming removed 4 bases from V and 6 bases from J, with 7 bases in between. CDR1 and CDR2 (germline): SGHDT, YYEEEE. CDR3 in DNA: TGTGCCAGCAGCCTTGCCTCTGAAGCTTTCTTT. This sequence encodes CASSLASEAFF.

This chain joins TRBV7-2 and TRBJ2-7; TRBD1 aligns across 8 bases. Germline-derived CDR1 and CDR2 are SGHTA and FQGNSA. The CDR3 extends over 17 amino acids. The J segment lost 3 bases and the V segment lost 4 bases, leaving 14 bases of the junction unmatched. The CDR3 protein is CASSSRASGQDFYEQYF. CDR3 nucleotides: TGTGCCAGCAGCTCTAGGGCCTCGGGACAGGATTTCTACGAGCAGTACTTC. Drawing the rest from reference TRBV7-2 and TRBJ2-7, the complete variable domain is GAGVSQSPSNKVTEKGKDVELRCDPISGHTALYWYRQSLGQGLEFLIYFQGNSAPDKSGLPSDRFSAERTGGSVSTLTIQRTQQEDSAVYLCASSSRASGQDFYEQYFGPGTRLTVT.

The rearrangement uses TRBV5-4 and TRBJ2-7, with 9 bases aligning to TRBD2. Unmatched junction bases numbered 7, after V lost 2 bases and J lost 4 bases. Germline CDR1 is SGHNT and CDR2 is YYREEE (reference sequence). The CDR3 loop spans 15 amino acids. CDR3 bases: TGTGCCAGCAGCTTTGGCGGGAGGGCCTCGTACGAGCAGTACTTC. It translates to CASSFGGRASYEQYF.

This chain joins TRBV6-5 and TRBJ2-1, with 12 bases matching TRBD2. CDR1 and CDR2 from the germline V gene are MNHEY and SVGAGI. The CDR3 is 16 amino acids. The ends lost 4 bases at V and 8 bases at J; junction bases unmatched: 9. The CDR3: CASSSLTSGGHHEQFF. CDR3 sequence (DNA): TGTGCCAGCAGTTCCCTGACTAGCGGGGGTCACCATGAGCAGTTCTTC.

In this sample, this clone turned up a few times. The chain links TRBV30 to TRBJ1-1; 7 bases match TRBD1. V was pared by 5 bases and J by 0 bases, with 0 bases of the junction left unmatched. CDR3 length: 12 amino acids. Germline CDR1 GTSNPN, CDR2 SVGIG (reference sequence). The CDR3 DNA sequence: TGTGCCTGGGACAGGGTGAACACTGAAGCTTTCTTT. The encoded protein is CAWDRVNTEAFF.

The chain combines TRBV29-1 with TRBJ2-3, with TRBD2 matching 7 bases. The length of the CDR3 is 14 residues. The J segment lost 0 bases and the V segment lost 8 bases, leaving 8 bases of the junction unmatched. Germline V gene lookup returns CDR1 SQVTM and CDR2 ANQGSEA. The CDR3 sequence: CSSYGEGSTDTQYF. The CDR3 DNA follows: TGCAGCTCCTATGGGGAGGGAAGCACAGATACGCAGTATTTT.

This clone was observed a handful of times. The V and J genes are TRBV29-1 and TRBJ1-2, with D tentatively TRBD1 (5 bases). CDR1 and CDR2 from the germline V gene are SQVTM and ANQGSEA. Trimming shortened V by 4 bases and J by 2 bases, and 8 bases separated the two germline ends. The CDR3 is made up of 12 amino acids. The CDR3 sequence is CSVGRGNYGYTF. CDR3 nucleotide sequence: TGCAGCGTTGGAAGGGGAAACTATGGCTACACCTTC.

The V call is TRBV7-9, the J call TRBJ2-1; no clear D gene. Trimming stripped 4 bases from V and 8 bases from J, with 9 bases between. The CDR3 covers 12 residues. Germline CDR1 reads SEHNR; CDR2 reads FQNEAQ (reference sequence). The CDR3 nucleotides read TGTGCCAGCAGCTCATTAAGGGATGAGCAGTTCTTC. The encoded protein is CASSSLRDEQFF.